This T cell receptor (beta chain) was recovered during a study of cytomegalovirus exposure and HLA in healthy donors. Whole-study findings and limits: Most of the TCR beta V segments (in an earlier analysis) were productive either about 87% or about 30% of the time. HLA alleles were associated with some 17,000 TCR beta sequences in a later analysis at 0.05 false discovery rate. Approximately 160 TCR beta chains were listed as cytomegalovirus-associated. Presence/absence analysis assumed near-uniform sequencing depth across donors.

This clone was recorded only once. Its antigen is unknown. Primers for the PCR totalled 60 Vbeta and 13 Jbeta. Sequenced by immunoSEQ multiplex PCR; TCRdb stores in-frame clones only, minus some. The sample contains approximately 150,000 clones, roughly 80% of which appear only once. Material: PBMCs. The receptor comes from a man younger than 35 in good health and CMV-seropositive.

The CDR3 DNA reads TGTGCCAGCAGCTCTCTGACAGGGGCGACCTACGAGCAGTACTTC. Protein product: CASSSLTGATYEQYF. The J gene is TRBJ2-7, the V gene TRBV7-6, with 8 nucleotides matching TRBD1. Germline CDR1 reads SGHVS; CDR2 reads FNYEAQ. V was pared by 4 bases and J by 2 bases, with 7 bases of the junction left unmatched. There are 15 residues in the CDR3.